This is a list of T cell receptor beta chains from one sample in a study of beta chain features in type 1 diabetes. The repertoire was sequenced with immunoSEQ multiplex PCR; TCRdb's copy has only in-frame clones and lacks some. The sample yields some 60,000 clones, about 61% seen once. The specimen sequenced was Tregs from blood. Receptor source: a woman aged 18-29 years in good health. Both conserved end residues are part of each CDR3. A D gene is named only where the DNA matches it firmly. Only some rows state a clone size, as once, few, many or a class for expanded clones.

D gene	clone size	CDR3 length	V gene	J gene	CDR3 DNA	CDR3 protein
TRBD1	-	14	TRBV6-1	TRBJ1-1	TGTGCCTCCTCTGGGCAGGGGGTGAACACTGAAGCTTTCTTT	CASSGQGVNTEAFF
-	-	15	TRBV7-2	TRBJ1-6	TGTGCCAGCAGCCCGGAACAGAGTTATAATTCACCCCTCCACTTT	CASSPEQSYNSPLHF
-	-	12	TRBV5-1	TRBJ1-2	TGCGCCAGCAGCCGGGAGATAGGAGGCTACACCTTC	CASSREIGGYTF
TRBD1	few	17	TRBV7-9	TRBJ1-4	TGTGCCAGCAGCCTCATCCCCCGACAGGGCGGCTATGAAAAACTGTTTTTT	CASSLIPRQGGYEKLFF
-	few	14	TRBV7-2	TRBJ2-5	TGTGCCAGCAGCTTAAGCAGGGGACAAGAGACCCAGTACTTC	CASSLSRGQETQYF
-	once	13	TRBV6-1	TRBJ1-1	TGTGCCAGCAGGGGACACTCAGGACCGGAAGCTTTCTTT	CASRGHSGPEAFF
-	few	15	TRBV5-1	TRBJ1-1	TGCGCCAGCAGCTTGGCCGTACAGATGAACACTGAAGCTTTCTTT	CASSLAVQMNTEAFF
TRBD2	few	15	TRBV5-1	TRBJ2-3	TGCGCCAGCAGCCGCTCAGGAGCGGGAGGAGATACGCAGTATTTT	CASSRSGAGGDTQYF
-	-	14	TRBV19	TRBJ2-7	TGTGCCAGTAGCCTCCAACTAGCAAACTACGAGCAGTACTTC	CASSLQLANYEQYF
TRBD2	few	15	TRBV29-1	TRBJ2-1	TGCAGCGGACTAGCGCCCAGTTCCTCCTACAATGAGCAGTTCTTC	CSGLAPSSSYNEQFF
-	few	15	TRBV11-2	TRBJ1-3	TGTGCCAGCAGCTTAGGCCGGAGCTCTGGAAACACCATATATTTT	CASSLGRSSGNTIYF
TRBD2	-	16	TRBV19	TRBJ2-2	TGTGCCAGTATCAGTACGTGGGGGGGAAGCACCGGGGAGCTGTTTTTT	CASISTWGGSTGELFF